The 3 T cell receptor beta chains given below trace back to one sample, sequenced in a study of blood T cell repertoires in COVID-19. TCRdb keeps only in-frame clones here, not all; method: immunoSEQ multiplex PCR. Altogether approximately 440,000 clones are present, approximately 90% being singletons, with the ten largest covering over 10%. Source material: peripheral blood. These receptors were taken from a woman aged 45 to 65 with COVID-19, enrolled during active disease.

This chain connects TRBV4-1 to TRBJ2-7, with 14 bases matching TRBD2. The CDR3 contains 19 residues. The trim removed 0 bases at V and 2 bases at J, leaving 9 bases unmatched. Looked up from germline, CDR1 is MGHRA and CDR2 is YSYEKL. CDR3 coding DNA: TGCGCCAGCAGCCAAGATATGGGACTAGCGGGGGCATTTCCCTACGAGCAGTACTTC. This translates into CASSQDMGLAGAFPYEQYF.

The chain links TRBV19 to TRBJ1-2, with TRBD1 identical over 8 bases. J gave up 2 bases and V 3 bases, and 5 bases lay outside the gene matches. The CDR3 has 15 residues. CDR1 and CDR2 from the germline V gene are LNHDA and SQIVND (reference sequence). The CDR3 loop reads CASSIGTGFNYGYTF. The CDR3 DNA reads as TGTGCCAGTAGTATTGGGACAGGTTTCAACTATGGCTACACCTTC.

The rearrangement links TRBV28 to TRBJ1-2, with TRBD1 matching over 7 bases. V shed 2 bases and J 4 bases; nucleotides not matched to a gene: 7. The CDR3 is 15 residues long. Germline CDR1 reads MDHEN; CDR2 reads SYDVKM. The CDR3 DNA follows: TGTGCCAGCAGTTTAGAAAGGGGGCGCCCCTATGGCTACACCTTC. Translation gives CASSLERGRPYGYTF.